The 12 T cell receptor beta chains presented below share a single source sample, sequenced in a study of CD8 T cells in ankylosing spondylitis (dated 2017 in TCRdb). Libraries were prepared through 5' RACE. Sequencing was carried out with an Illumina HiSeq 2500. TCRdb passed the public sequencing reads through fastp at Q25 and MiXCR, retaining productive beta sequences. Identical CDR3 protein sequences are pooled into one entry, listed with their most common genes and DNA. The sample table lists approximately 140,000 distinct CDR3 sequences, 7% to 10% of them with a count of one. Roughly 7.2% of the sample is in the top ten clones. The source material was synovial fluid, either unsorted or a sorted T cell fraction (not recorded which). All receptors derive from a male donor with ankylosing spondylitis.

A few counts support this clonotype. The CDR3: CASSYFSSSSYNSPLHF. In DNA, the CDR3 is TGTGCCAGCAGTTATTTTTCCAGCAGCTCCTATAATTCACCCCTCCACTTT. The V gene is TRBV6-5, the J gene TRBJ1-6; no firm D call. The germline V and J ends were trimmed by 3 bases and 0 bases, with 12 bases remaining between them. This CDR3 comprises 17 residues. Germline V lookup: CDR1 MNHEY, CDR2 SVGAGI.

In this sample, this clonotype turned up many times. The chain couples TRBV5-5 to TRBJ1-6, with D uncertain. V lost 4 bases and J lost 3, with 14 bases in between. Germline CDR1 is SGHKS and CDR2 is YYEKEE (reference sequence). This CDR3 has 16 residues. CDR3 amino acids: CASSLGGSHYNSPLHF. The DNA of the CDR3 is TGTGCCAGCAGCCTCGGTGGGAGCCACTATAATTCACCCCTCCACTTT.

This clonotype showed up many times. The chain combines TRBV7-9 with TRBJ1-1; D perhaps matches TRBD1 (6 bases). Trimming pared 5 bases from V and 5 bases from J, leaving 15 bases between. CDR3 length: 14 amino acids. Germline values: CDR1 SEHNR, CDR2 FQNEAQ (reference sequence). Here the CDR3 DNA reads TGTGCCAGCAGCCTCGGTGAGGGGGTGACTGAAGCTTTCTTT. This translates into CASSLGEGVTEAFF.

This clonotype was seen repeatedly, ten times or more. The chain combines TRBV5-1 with TRBJ2-5; 14 nucleotides line up with TRBD2. The CDR3 spans 16 residues. Germline trimming cut 4 bases from V and 5 bases from J; bases unmatched to any gene: 7. Germline V gene data show CDR1 as SGHRS and CDR2 as YFSETQ. The CDR3 region has the DNA TGCGCCAGCAGCCCCGGACTAGCGGGAGGTTTGGAGACCCAGTACTTC. Its protein product is CASSPGLAGGLETQYF.

This clonotype has at least ten counts. The chain uses TRBV7-6 and TRBJ1-5; maybe TRBD1 (5 bases). Trimming removed 2 bases from V and 6 bases from J, with 14 bases in between. The CDR3 is 15 residues long. CDR1 and CDR2 from the germline V gene are SGHVS and FNYEAQ. CDR3: CASSLFQGLGQPQHF. In DNA, the CDR3 is TGTGCCAGCAGCTTATTTCAGGGACTTGGTCAGCCCCAGCATTTT.

The chain employs TRBV12-3 or TRBV12-4 and TRBJ2-2; the D call may be TRBD1 or TRBD2 (5 bases each). The CDR3 totals 14 residues. The V and J ends lost 5 bases and 10 bases respectively, with 17 bases between them. Written as DNA, the CDR3 is TGTGCCAGCAGTCTATCCCGGGGCTACGTGGAGCTGTTTTTT. This encodes CASSLSRGYVELFF.

This clonotype was seen a handful of times. V and J are TRBV27 and TRBJ2-1, with 8 bases aligning to TRBD2. CDR1 and CDR2 from the germline V gene are MNHEY and SMNVEV (reference sequence). V dropped 4 bases and J dropped 0; count of bases not matched to a gene: 8. This CDR3 has 17 amino acids. The CDR3 is CASSSYGSGSSYNEQFF. The CDR3 DNA sequence: TGTGCCAGCAGTTCCTACGGGAGCGGGAGCTCCTACAATGAGCAGTTCTTC.

In its sample, this clonotype was seen a few times. The V and J genes are TRBV20-1 and TRBJ2-4; the D gene is possibly TRBD1 (5 bases). V was pared by 6 bases and J by 10 bases, with 13 bases between. Germline CDR1 reads DFQATT; CDR2 reads SNEGSKA (reference sequence). This CDR3 has 11 residues. The CDR3 bases are TGCAGTGCCACCCCCAAGGGGATTCAGTACTTC. Protein product: CSATPKGIQYF.

V is TRBV7-2 and J is TRBJ1-2, with a possible D match to TRBD1 (5 bases). In germline, CDR1 is SGHTA, CDR2 FQGNSA. V shed 2 bases and J shed 7 bases, with 11 bases lying between them. The CDR3 runs 13 residues. The CDR3 DNA follows: TGTGCCAGCAGCTTAAAACAGGCGTCTGGCTACACCTTC. Its translation: CASSLKQASGYTF.

The rearrangement joins TRBV25-1 to TRBJ2-3; a weak D match, TRBD2 (7 bases). The CDR3 is 15 residues long. Trimming left V 4 bases short and J 3 bases short, with 14 bases between. The germline V gene encodes CDR1 MGHDK and CDR2 SYGVNS. CDR3 loop: CASSVGGRRTDTQYF. CDR3 coding DNA: TGTGCCAGCAGTGTGGGGGGGCGTCGGACAGATACGCAGTATTTT.

This clonotype was seen a few times. This chain links TRBV28 with TRBJ2-1; no clear D gene. The CDR3 totals 12 residues. Germline assignment: CDR1 MDHEN and CDR2 SYDVKM. V was pared by 6 bases and J by 4 bases, with 7 bases between. The CDR3 DNA is TGTGCCAGCAGGTTTGGATACAATGAGCAGTTCTTC. Protein product: CASRFGYNEQFF.

This clonotype was counted between two and nine times. The genes are TRBV12-3 or TRBV12-4 and TRBJ2-1; no reliable D call. Trimming left V 5 bases short and J 0 bases short, with 11 bases between. CDR3 length: 15 amino acids. In nucleotides, the CDR3 is TGTGCCAGCAGTGGACGGGTAAGCTCCTACAATGAGCAGTTCTTC. Its protein is CASSGRVSSYNEQFF.